The rows below give T cell receptor beta chains drawn from one sample of a study of blood T cell repertoires in COVID-19. Assay used: immunoSEQ multiplex PCR; TCRdb lists only in-frame clones, some missing. The table includes roughly 160,000 clones, approximately 79% detected once. The sequenced sample was PBMCs or T cells enriched from blood (not recorded which). These receptors originate from a woman in her sixties or seventies in a cohort exposed to, infected with or recovered from COVID-19 (not recorded which). The CDR3 runs from the conserved cysteine through the conserved F or W. D genes are given only for firm matches. A clone size is listed for some rows: how often the clone was seen (once, few, many), or a class if it is expanded.

TRBV2	13	-	TRBJ1-2	-	TGTGCCAGCAGTGAGCAGGGTATCAAGGGCTACACCTTC	CASSEQGIKGYTF
TRBV5-1	14	-	TRBJ2-7	-	TGCGCCAGCAGCTTTGGCGGGTTTACCTACGAGCAGTACTTC	CASSFGGFTYEQYF
TRBV24-1	14	-	TRBJ1-2	TRBD1	TGTGCCACCAGTGATTCGGACAGGGTACGTGGCTACACCTTC	CATSDSDRVRGYTF
TRBV5-1	15	few	TRBJ2-1	TRBD2	TGCGCCAGTCGCACCGGGACTAGCGCGTACAATGAGCAGTTCTTC	CASRTGTSAYNEQFF
TRBV28	15	-	TRBJ2-1	-	TGTGCCAGCAGTTTGCGGAGAAGCTCCTACAATGAGCAGTTCTTC	CASSLRRSSYNEQFF
TRBV5-4	17	-	TRBJ2-2	-	TGTGCCAGCAGCTTGCGTCGGGACTCCACCCGCGGCGGGGAGCTGTTTTTT	CASSLRRDSTRGGELFF
TRBV9	15	-	TRBJ1-4	-	TGTGCCAGCAGCGTAGGCAGGGCTCCTAATGAAAAACTGTTTTTT	CASSVGRAPNEKLFF
TRBV4-2	16	-	TRBJ1-2	-	TGTGCCAGCAGCCAAGACGGGGGATTCCGCCCCTATGGCTACACCTTC	CASSQDGGFRPYGYTF
TRBV18	16	-	TRBJ2-1	TRBD2	TGTGCCAGCTCACCAGGTCTAGCGGGACTCTGGAATGAGCAGTTCTTC	CASSPGLAGLWNEQFF
TRBV11-2	13	-	TRBJ2-1	-	TGTGCCAGCAGCCCAGGGGTAGGCGGGAGGCAGTTCTTC	CASSPGVGGRQFF
TRBV19	13	-	TRBJ1-6	TRBD1	TGTGCCAGTAGTGCCCAGGGGGATTCACCCCTCCACTTT	CASSAQGDSPLHF
TRBV24-1	14	-	TRBJ1-1	TRBD1	TGTGCCACCCGGGACAGGGGGTATGGCACTGAAGCTTTCTTT	CATRDRGYGTEAFF
TRBV28	15	-	TRBJ2-7	-	TGTGCCAGCAGTCCCCTCGGCAGTGGGCTTTACGAGCAGTACTTC	CASSPLGSGLYEQYF
TRBV9	16	once	TRBJ2-1	TRBD2	TGTGCCAGCAGCGTAGGTGGGACTAGCGAATACAATGAGCAGTTCTTC	CASSVGGTSEYNEQFF
TRBV5-5	17	-	TRBJ2-2	-	TGTGCCAGCAGCTTGCTCCCTAGGCTGGCGGGCACCGGGGAGCTGTTTTTT	CASSLLPRLAGTGELFF
TRBV11-2	17	-	TRBJ2-5	TRBD2	TGTGCCAGCAGCTCAAACCCAGCGGGGGGAAGGGGAAGGACCCAGTACTTC	CASSSNPAGGRGRTQYF
TRBV28	13	-	TRBJ2-7	TRBD2	TGTGCCAGCCGAGCGGGAGCCCCTAGCGAGCAGTACTTC	CASRAGAPSEQYF
TRBV19	15	-	TRBJ1-2	-	TGTGCCAGTACCCCGGGACACCTAGCTAACTATGGCTACACCTTC	CASTPGHLANYGYTF
TRBV4-1	13	-	TRBJ2-3	-	TGCGCCAGCGCGGGTTGGAGCACAGATACGCAGTATTTT	CASAGWSTDTQYF
TRBV5-4	13	few	TRBJ1-1	-	TGTGCCAGCAGCCTAAGATATGGGGGGTGGGCTTTCTTT	CASSLRYGGWAFF
TRBV7-9	13	-	TRBJ1-2	TRBD1	TGTGCCAGCAGCTTCAGGGGGAACTATGGCTACACCTTC	CASSFRGNYGYTF
TRBV9	14	once	TRBJ2-7	-	TGTGCCAGCAGCGTAGAGGACACTTACTACGAGCAGTACTTC	CASSVEDTYYEQYF
TRBV30	12	-	TRBJ1-1	-	TGTGCCTGGAGTCAGGGCTATCCTGAAGCTTTCTTT	CAWSQGYPEAFF
TRBV27	15	-	TRBJ1-5	-	TGTGCCAGCAGTACCGACCCTCAGGGGAATCAGCCCCAGCATTTT	CASSTDPQGNQPQHF
TRBV2	13	-	TRBJ1-3	-	TGTGCCAGCTCTCAGGTCTCTGGAAACACCATATATTTT	CASSQVSGNTIYF
TRBV1	18	-	TRBJ1-4	-	TGCACCAGCAGCCAAGAAAATAAAGGGGACATCCCTTGTGAAAAACTGTTTTTT	CTSSQENKGDIPCEKLFF
TRBV25-1	11	-	TRBJ2-7	-	TGTGCCAGCAGTACGGGCTACGAGCAGTACTTC	CASSTGYEQYF
TRBV6-5	16	once	TRBJ1-2	-	TGTGCCAGCAGTTACTCGATCCTGACAGGAATCTATGGCTACACCTTC	CASSYSILTGIYGYTF
TRBV5-4	16	-	TRBJ2-1	TRBD2	TGTGCCAGCAGCCGGAAACTAGCGGGAGCCGAAAATGAGCAGTTCTTC	CASSRKLAGAENEQFF
TRBV5-1	14	-	TRBJ1-1	-	TGCGCCAGCAGCTTGGAGGACAGAGACACTGAAGCTTTCTTT	CASSLEDRDTEAFF
TRBV4-2	15	few	TRBJ2-2	-	TGTGCCAGCAGTGGACGGCAGGGGAACACCGGGGAGCTGTTTTTT	CASSGRQGNTGELFF
TRBV4-2	16	-	TRBJ2-1	TRBD2	TGTGCCAGCAGCCCACTAGCGGGAGAGGGCTTGGATGAGCAGTTCTTC	CASSPLAGEGLDEQFF